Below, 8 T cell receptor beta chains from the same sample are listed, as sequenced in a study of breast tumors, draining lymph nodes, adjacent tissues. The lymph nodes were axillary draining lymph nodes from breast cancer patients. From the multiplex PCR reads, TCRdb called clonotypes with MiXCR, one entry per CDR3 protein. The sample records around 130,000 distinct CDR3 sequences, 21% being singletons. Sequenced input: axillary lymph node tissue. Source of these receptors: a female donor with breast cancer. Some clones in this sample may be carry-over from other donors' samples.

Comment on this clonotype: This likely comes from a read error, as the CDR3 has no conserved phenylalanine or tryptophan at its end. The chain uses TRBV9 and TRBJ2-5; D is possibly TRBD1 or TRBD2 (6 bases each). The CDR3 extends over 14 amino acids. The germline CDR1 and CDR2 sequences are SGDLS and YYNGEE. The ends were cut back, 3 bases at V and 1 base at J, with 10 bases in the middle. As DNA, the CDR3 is TGTGCCAGCAGCGAGTGGGGGGCCCAAGAGACCCAGTACTCC. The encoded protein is CASSEWGAQETQYS.

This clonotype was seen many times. The CDR3 region is CASSIGTSFAYEQYF. CDR3 DNA: TGTGCCAGTAGTATCGGGACTAGCTTTGCCTACGAGCAGTACTTC. The chain uses TRBV19 and TRBJ2-7; 9 bases map to TRBD2. This CDR3 region has 15 residues. Germline V gene sequence: CDR1 LNHDA, CDR2 SQIVND (reference sequence). V lost 3 bases to trimming and J lost 2 bases; unmatched junction nucleotides: 5.

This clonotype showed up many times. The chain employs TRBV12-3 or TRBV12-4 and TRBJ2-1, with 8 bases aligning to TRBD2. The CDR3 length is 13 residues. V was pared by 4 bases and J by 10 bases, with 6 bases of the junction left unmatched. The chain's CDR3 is CASSSGTRGEQFF. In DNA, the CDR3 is TGTGCCAGCAGTTCCGGGACTAGAGGAGAGCAGTTCTTC.

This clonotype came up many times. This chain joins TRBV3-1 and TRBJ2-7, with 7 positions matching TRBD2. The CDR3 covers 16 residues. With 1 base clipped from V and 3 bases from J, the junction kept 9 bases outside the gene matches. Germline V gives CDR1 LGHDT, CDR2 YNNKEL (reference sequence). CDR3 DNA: TGTGCCAGCAGCCAAGGATTGGCTAGCGGATTCTACGAGCAGTACTTC. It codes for CASSQGLASGFYEQYF.

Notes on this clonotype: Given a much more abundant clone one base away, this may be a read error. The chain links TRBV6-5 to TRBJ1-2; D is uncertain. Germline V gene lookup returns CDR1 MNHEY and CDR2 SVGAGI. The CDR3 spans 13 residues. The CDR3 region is CGSKQGSMYGYTF. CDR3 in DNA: TGTGGCAGCAAACAAGGATCGATGTATGGCTACACCTTC.

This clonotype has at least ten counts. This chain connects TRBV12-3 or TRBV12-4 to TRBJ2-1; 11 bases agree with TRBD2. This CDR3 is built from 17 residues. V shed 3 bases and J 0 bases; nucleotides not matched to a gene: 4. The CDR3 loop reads CASSFSGTSGSYNEQFF. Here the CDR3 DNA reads TGTGCCAGCAGTTTCTCTGGGACTAGCGGCTCCTACAATGAGCAGTTCTTC.

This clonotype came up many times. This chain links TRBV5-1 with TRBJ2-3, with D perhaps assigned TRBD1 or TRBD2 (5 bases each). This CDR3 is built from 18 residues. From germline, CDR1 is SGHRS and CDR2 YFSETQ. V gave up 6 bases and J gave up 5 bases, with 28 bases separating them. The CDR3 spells CASTPGPGTARSIDTQYF. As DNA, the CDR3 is TGCGCCAGCACCCCCGGCCCGGGGACGGCCCGGAGTATAGATACGCAGTATTTT. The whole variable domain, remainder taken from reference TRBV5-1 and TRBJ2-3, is KAGVTQTPRYLIKTRGQQVTLSCSPISGHRSVSWYQQTPGQGLQFLFEYFSETQRNKGNFPGRFSGRQFSNSRSEMNVSTLELGDSALYLCASTPGPGTARSIDTQYFGPGTRLTVL.

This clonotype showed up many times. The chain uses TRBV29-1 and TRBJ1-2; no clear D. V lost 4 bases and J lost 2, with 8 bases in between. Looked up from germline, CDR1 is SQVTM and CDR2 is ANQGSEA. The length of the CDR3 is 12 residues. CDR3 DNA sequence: TGCAGCGTTGGGGAACAGAACTATGGCTACACCTTC. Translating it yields CSVGEQNYGYTF.